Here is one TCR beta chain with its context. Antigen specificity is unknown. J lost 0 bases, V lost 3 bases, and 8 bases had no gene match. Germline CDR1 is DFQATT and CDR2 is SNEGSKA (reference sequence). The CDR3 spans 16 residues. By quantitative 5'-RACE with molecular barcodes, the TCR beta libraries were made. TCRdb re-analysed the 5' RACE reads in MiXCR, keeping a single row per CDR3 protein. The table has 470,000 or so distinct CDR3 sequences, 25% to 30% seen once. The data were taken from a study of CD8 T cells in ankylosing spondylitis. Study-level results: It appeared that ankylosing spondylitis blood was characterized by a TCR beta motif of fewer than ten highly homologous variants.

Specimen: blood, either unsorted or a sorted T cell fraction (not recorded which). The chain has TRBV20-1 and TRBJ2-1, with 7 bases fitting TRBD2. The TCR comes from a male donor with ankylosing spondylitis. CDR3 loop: CSARNEAGSSYNEQFF. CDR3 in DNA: TGCAGTGCTAGGAACGAAGCGGGGAGCTCCTACAATGAGCAGTTCTTC.